This TCR beta chain was captured by sequencing in a study of post-analysis software for immune sequencing data. Study-wide background: Recorded disease courses covered relapsing-remitting, secondary progressive and progressive-relapsing multiple sclerosis. Some patients had no subtype annotation. Whole-study findings and limits: Multiple sclerosis patients showed significantly lower normalized Chao1 diversity than controls did. By F measure, samples from a shared preparation batch strongly co-clustered. Five or six TRBV segments were significantly more frequent in patients than in controls. TRBV5-6, TRBV5-1 and TRBV20-1 were among these segments.

CDR1 and CDR2 (germline): SGHTA, FQGNSA. The germline V and J ends were trimmed by 5 bases and 4 bases, with 12 bases remaining between them. The CDR3 is 14 residues long. Unique molecular identifiers were built into the TCR beta cDNA libraries. TCRdb independently ran MiXCR on the PCR reads; one entry per CDR3 protein. The sample records around 710,000 distinct CDR3 sequences, around 46% being singletons. In the case of this clonotype: Its cognate antigen is unknown.

The J gene is TRBJ1-5, the V gene TRBV7-2; perhaps TRBD1 as D (6 bases). Material: blood. This TCR derives from a girl aged 5 to 17 with multiple sclerosis. The DNA for the CDR3 is TGTGCCAGCAGCCCGGGGGCCGGGAATCAGCCCCAGCATTTT. The encoded protein is CASSPGAGNQPQHF.